This T cell receptor beta chain appears in the sequencing data of a study of blood T cells in healthy people across ages. In this sample, this clonotype turned up once. The antigen is not known. General study results and limits: When one million T cells were used, diversity estimates were thought to be underestimates.

Every donor gave 9 to 10 milliliters of peripheral blood. This CDR3 is 14 amino acids long. Looked up from germline, CDR1 is DFQATT and CDR2 is SNEGSKA (reference sequence). Trimming shortened V by 6 bases and J by 1 base, and 15 bases separated the two germline ends. Then a second PCR, running roughly 7 to 11 cycles, was carried out with a sample-barcoded 5' primer and a J-beta primer mix. One entry per CDR3 protein, called by TCRdb with MiXCR from the 5' RACE reads. The table lists hundreds of thousands of distinct CDR3 sequences, roughly 50% of them singletons. The specimen was blood. The chain has TRBV20-1 and TRBJ1-1; D remains unclear. The receptor comes from a young man in good health. CDR3 sequence: CSAVDWTANTEAFF. The CDR3 DNA sequence: TGCAGTGCCGTCGACTGGACGGCGAACACTGAAGCTTTCTTT.